These 20 T cell receptor beta chains share one sample of origin, sequenced in a study of T cell clonality in common variable immunodeficiency. Study results and caveats: In common variable immunodeficiency, TCR beta chains reportedly carried fewer deletions and N-nucleotide insertions.

Their antigens are not known. Libraries were prepared by immunoSEQ multiplex PCR; TCRdb keeps only in-frame clonotypes and omits some of them. There are approximately 17,000 clones in the sample, none observed a single time. The sequencing input was peripheral blood mononuclear cells. Source of these receptors: a human donor with common variable immunodeficiency.

On this clone: Read sequence stops 3 residues before the CDR3 end, and the germline J gene provides the missing end. The V gene is TRBV2, the J gene TRBJ1-2; 7 nucleotides line up with TRBD1. In germline, CDR1 is SNHLY, CDR2 FYNNEI. J gave up 4 bases and V 4 bases, and 3 bases lay outside the gene matches. This CDR3 contains 13 residues. The covered CDR3 bases are TGTGCCAGCAGTGGACAGGGACTCTATGGC. Protein sequence: CASSGQGLYG. The full CDR3 protein is CASSGQGLYGYTF.

This clone was seen more than once but under ten times. CDR3 bases read: TGTGCCAGCAGCTCAGGGGTACCCACAGATACG. Translating it yields CASSSGVPTDT. The full CDR3 protein is CASSSGVPTDTQYF. This chain joins TRBV7-3 and TRBJ2-3; maybe TRBD1 (6 bases). The read comes to an end 3 residues before the CDR3 does, leaving the germline J gene to fill in the end. This CDR3 is built from 14 residues. Trimming cost V 4 bases and J 2 bases, with 10 bases left between them. Germline V lookup: CDR1 SGHTA, CDR2 FQGTGA.

Turning to this clone: The read is 3 residues too short to cover the CDR3 end, so that end is filled in from the germline J gene. The chain is built from TRBV7-9 and TRBJ2-7; 7 bases match TRBD1. Trimming removed 5 bases from V and 0 bases from J; junction bases left unmatched: 7. CDR3 length: 15 residues. CDR1 is SEHNR and CDR2 is FQNEAQ in the germline V gene (reference sequence). The part of the CDR3 DNA that was read is TGTGCCAGCAGCCCCCCCTACAGGGGCTCCTACGAG. As protein: CASSPPYRGSYE. The whole CDR3 region reads CASSPPYRGSYEQYF.

The table lists this clone with a few counts. The DNA ends 3 residues before the CDR3 does, and the rest of the CDR3 is filled in from the germline J gene. The chain links TRBV6-2 or TRBV6-3 to TRBJ1-1, with D unclear. Looked up from germline, CDR1 is MNHEY and CDR2 is SVGEGT. Trimming pared 2 bases from V and 3 bases from J, leaving 7 bases between. The CDR3 is 13 amino acids. The CDR3 DNA, read in part, is TGTGCCAGCAGTTACCGGCGGGACACTGAA. Translation gives CASSYRRDTE. The entire CDR3 is CASSYRRDTEAFF.

This clone was picked up many times. The read halts 3 residues ahead of the CDR3 end, with the missing end drawn from the germline J gene. The J gene is TRBJ2-1, the V gene TRBV7-2; no definite D call. This CDR3 has 14 amino acids. V lost 0 bases and J lost 7, with 10 bases in between. Per germline, CDR1 SGHTA and CDR2 FQGNSA. The CDR3: CASSLAVRMNEQFF. CDR3 DNA (partial): TGTGCCAGCAGCTTAGCTGTCAGGATGAATGAG. Drawing the rest from reference TRBV7-2 and TRBJ2-1, the complete variable domain is GAGVSQSPSNKVTEKGKDVELRCDPISGHTALYWYRQSLGQGLEFLIYFQGNSAPDKSGLPSDRFSAERTGGSVSTLTIQRTQQEDSAVYLCASSLAVRMNEQFFGPGTRLTVL.

This clone came up a few times. The read ends 3 residues early relative to the CDR3; the germline J gene fills the gap. V and J are TRBV5-6 and TRBJ1-6, with TRBD1 as a possible D gene (6 bases). The CDR3 extends over 15 amino acids. V was pared by 5 bases and J by 9 bases, with 18 bases between. CDR1 and CDR2 from the germline V gene are SGHDT and YYEEEE. CDR3 bases read: TGTGCCAGCAGTTCCCCACAGGGTTGGTTTTCACCC. Amino acids: CASSSPQGWFSP. Given in full, the CDR3 is CASSSPQGWFSPLHF. The full variable domain, completed using reference TRBV5-6 and TRBJ1-6, is DAGVTQSPTHLIKTRGQQVTLRCSPKSGHDTVSWYQQALGQGPQFIFQYYEEEERQRGNFPDRFSGHQFPNYSSELNVNALLLGDSALYLCASSSPQGWFSPLHFGNGTRLTVT.

Only a few counts were recorded for this clone. The read is 3 residues too short to cover the CDR3 end, so that end is filled in from the germline J gene. V gene TRBV2 combines with J gene TRBJ2-1; perhaps TRBD2 as D (6 bases). The CDR3 has 13 amino acids. Deletions cut 8 bases from V and 8 bases from J, with 16 bases between. Looked up from germline, CDR1 is SNHLY and CDR2 is FYNNEI. The CDR3 here is CASQKGTLDEQFF. The sequenced part of the CDR3 DNA is TGTGCCAGCCAGAAAGGGACTTTGGATGAG.

As concerns this clone: The CDR3 end lies 3 residues beyond the end of the read and is filled in from the germline J gene. The chain carries TRBV7-3 and TRBJ2-2; tentative D call: TRBD2 (6 bases). Germline V gene data show CDR1 as SGHTA and CDR2 as FQGTGA. V shed 5 bases and J shed 5 bases, with 18 bases lying between them. CDR3 size: 16 residues. Partial CDR3 DNA: TGTGCCAGCAGCCCCAAACCCCCTAGCGTAACCGGGGAG. It encodes CASSPKPPSVTGE. The whole CDR3 sequence reads CASSPKPPSVTGELFF.

The table lists this clone with many counts. The read finishes 3 residues shy of the CDR3 end, and the germline J gene is used to complete it. J is TRBJ2-2 and V is TRBV18; the D gene is possibly TRBD1 (6 bases). The germline V and J ends were trimmed by 1 base and 1 base, with 10 bases remaining between them. CDR1 KGHSH and CDR2 LQKENI come from the germline V gene. The CDR3 runs 16 residues. The DNA read from the CDR3 is TGTGCCAGCTCACCACGCACAGGGAGGAACACCGGGGAG. Translated: CASSPRTGRNTGE. The entire CDR3 protein is CASSPRTGRNTGELFF.

On this clone: The DNA ends 3 residues before the CDR3 does, and the rest of the CDR3 is filled in from the germline J gene. The rearrangement links TRBV7-3 to TRBJ2-7; TRBD2 agrees at 8 bases. The V gene end was trimmed by 5 bases and the J gene end by 0 bases; junction bases not matched to a gene: 3. Germline loops: CDR1 SGHTA, CDR2 FQGTGA. This CDR3 has 14 amino acids. CDR3: CASSPGLDSYEQYF. CDR3 bases read: TGTGCCAGCAGCCCGGGACTAGACTCCTACGAG.

This clone has ten or more counts. The read ends 3 residues before the CDR3 terminus; that terminus is restored from the germline J gene. The rearrangement joins TRBV5-1 to TRBJ2-7; D gene unclear. Trimming left V 2 bases short and J 2 bases short, with 8 bases between. The CDR3 is made up of 13 amino acids. Germline CDR1 reads SGHRS; CDR2 reads YFSETQ. CDR3 DNA (partial): TGCGCCAGCAGCTTAAGCCTCGCCTACGAG. Amino acid sequence: CASSLSLAYE. In full, the CDR3 is CASSLSLAYEQYF.

To note about this clone: From the germline J gene comes the end of the CDR3, since the read stops 3 residues before it. The V gene is TRBV19, the J gene TRBJ1-2; weak D call: TRBD1 (6 bases). The germline V gene has CDR1 LNHDA and CDR2 SQIVND (reference sequence). This CDR3 spans 17 amino acids. Trimming pared 2 bases from V and 5 bases from J, leaving 21 bases between. The CDR3 sequence: CASSIPPDSIPFYGYTF. The CDR3 DNA, read in part, is TGTGCCAGTAGTATACCCCCGGACAGCATCCCTTTTTATGGC.

On this clone: The missing CDR3 end, 3 residues past where the read stops, is filled in from the germline J gene. The chain is built from TRBV5-1 and TRBJ1-1; D is unresolved. CDR1 and CDR2 from the germline V gene are SGHRS and YFSETQ. V was shortened by 2 bases and J by 6 bases, with 17 bases between the two germline ends. The CDR3 spans 15 residues. CDR3 DNA (partial): TGCGCCAGCAGCTTTACGACGGCCTCGGCGGCTGAA. Amino acid sequence: CASSFTTASAAE. The full CDR3 reads CASSFTTASAAEAFF.

This clone was detected ten times or more. The read terminates 3 residues before the CDR3 end, so the remaining end is supplied by the germline J gene. The V call is TRBV7-3, the J call TRBJ1-3; the D is unclear. Germline V gene lookup returns CDR1 SGHTA and CDR2 FQGTGA. The CDR3 spans 15 residues. Trimming took 1 base from V and 2 from J, leaving 9 bases between them. The CDR3 loop is CASSLIGQTGNTIYF. CDR3 DNA, as far as it was read: TGTGCCAGCAGCTTAATTGGGCAGACTGGAAACACC.

Concerning this clone itself: Relative to the germline gene, one junction end is altered; a read error may explain this. The DNA ends 3 residues before the CDR3 does, and the rest of the CDR3 is filled in from the germline J gene. The genes are TRBV7-7 and TRBJ2-7, with a weak D call TRBD2 (7 bases). This CDR3 has 13 residues. CDR1 is SSHAT and CDR2 is FNYEAQ in the germline V gene (reference sequence). CDR3 residues: CASSLGGGYEQYF. The CDR3 DNA, read in part, is TGTGCTAGCAGCTTAGGGGGGGGCTACGAG.

This clone was counted between two and nine times. The read is 3 residues too short to cover the CDR3 end, so that end is filled in from the germline J gene. The V call is TRBV7-9, the J call TRBJ2-5, with TRBD2 matching 10 bases. The CDR3 has 14 residues. Germline lookup yields CDR1 SEHNR and CDR2 FQNEAQ (reference sequence). Trimming took 7 bases from V and 4 from J; bases not matched to a gene: 6. The sequenced part of the CDR3 DNA is TGTGCCAGCATCAGCGGGGGGGCCTCAGAGACC. It translates to CASISGGASET. The complete CDR3 sequence is CASISGGASETQYF.

There are many counts of this clone. The read gets to within 3 residues of the CDR3 end, and the germline J gene fills in the rest. The rearrangement joins TRBV28 to TRBJ1-2, with 12 positions matching TRBD1. From germline, CDR1 is MDHEN and CDR2 SYDVKM. The CDR3 is made up of 14 amino acids. The CDR3: CASSLPGTGGGYTF. CDR3 DNA (partial): TGTGCCAGCAGTTTACCCGGGACAGGGGGCGGC.

This clone was observed at least ten times. The sequence runs out 3 residues before the end of the CDR3; the remainder is reconstructed from the germline J gene. The chain has TRBV7-9 and TRBJ1-2; possible D gene TRBD1, 5 bases. Trimming cost V 5 bases and J 6 bases, with 16 bases left between them. The length of the CDR3 is 14 residues. The germline gives CDR1 SEHNR, CDR2 FQNEAQ (reference sequence). The sequenced part of the CDR3 DNA is TGTGCCAGCAGCCCCTTAAGGGGTTTTGATGGC. Amino acids: CASSPLRGFDG. In full, the CDR3 reads CASSPLRGFDGYTF.

For this clone: The read halts 3 residues ahead of the CDR3 end, with the missing end drawn from the germline J gene. The rearrangement joins TRBV18 to TRBJ1-1, with TRBD1 matching over 8 bases. The junction had 4 bases not matched to a gene; V was cut back by 3 bases and J by 7 bases. The CDR3 extends over 13 amino acids. Germline V gene lookup returns CDR1 KGHSH and CDR2 LQKENI. CDR3 in amino acids: CASSPPGGVEAFF. CDR3 DNA, as far as it was read: TGTGCCAGCTCACCCCCAGGGGGCGTTGAA.

This clone came up a few times. The CDR3 end is not reached by the read, which stops 3 residues before it; the germline J gene fills it in. The chain carries TRBV18 and TRBJ2-7; TRBD1 matches at 10 bases. The ends lost 5 bases at V and 5 bases at J; junction bases unmatched: 18. The CDR3 is 18 amino acids. The germline CDR1 and CDR2 sequences are KGHSH and LQKENI. CDR3 DNA (partial): TGTGCCAGCTCATCAAGGGAACCTGCGACAGGGGGCGTACACGAG. Translated, it gives CASSSREPATGGVHE. The CDR3 reads in full as CASSSREPATGGVHEQYF.